This paragraph reports one TCR beta chain. This clonotype was detected ten times or more. It lacks a known antigen. Per-base quality was not reported, and no clone a single base away is much larger than it. The data were obtained in a study of T cells in Graves' hyperthyroidism and ophthalmopathy (dated by TCRdb to about 2019). Describing the broader study: Peripheral blood was collected at initial diagnosis, before any treatment. TCR V-J signatures able to tell the groups apart were searched for in a discovery cohort of 95 or so patients, of whom 43 had Graves' ophthalmopathy and about 55 had stable Graves' hyperthyroidism. Prospective prediction of ophthalmopathy was tested in an independent validation cohort of about 19 hyperthyroidism patients and 17 patients who later progressed to ophthalmopathy. For training and testing, the 100 or so patients in the discovery cohort were randomly divided in a 7:3 ratio. The study also compared thyroid tissue and blood T-cell repertoires from about six Graves' hyperthyroidism patients. Once sampling was done, hyperthyroidism patients were given methimazole at a starting dose of 30 mg daily, whereas ophthalmopathy patients were given high-dose intravenous methylprednisolone. The paper describes TCR Vbeta CDR3 sequencing of about 140 peripheral blood samples, made up of 43 ophthalmopathy patients, some 80 hyperthyroidism patients and about 17 progressor patients. What the study reported, not specific to this receptor: Sample size was not statistically predetermined, and blinding of investigators to group allocation was not performed. During validation, the model predicted progression to ophthalmopathy a median of around six months ahead of onset, with almost 71% sensitivity and about 75% specificity. In cross-validation, a model built on a 13 V-J signature told ophthalmopathy apart from stable hyperthyroidism with less than 90% sensitivity and about 81% specificity, and in testing the same model reached 80%/75%. Most expanded thyroid clonotypes (frequency above 0.001) were also found in blood, which suggests that blood repertoires may mirror thyroid immune responses.

Amplification of TCR beta CDR3 regions was carried out from RNA transcripts. The TCR CDR3 was subjected to a first round of RT-PCR using the HTBI primer set and the Qiagen OneStep RT-PCR kit. Libraries were constructed in a second round of multiplex PCR, after which size selection and purification were carried out. Libraries were sequenced paired-end with 100 bp reads on an Illumina HiSeq2000. On the study's bioinformatics: Raw data were processed with SOAPnuke, discarding reads with adapters, uncalled bases, mean Phred below 15, or no exact constant-primer or identifier match. COPE v1.2.5 was used to merge the high-quality paired reads, and each unique nucleotide sequence was defined as a clonotype. Clonotypes were aligned to IMGT TRBV, TRBD and TRBJ reference segments using MiTCR v1.1. Analysis was restricted to V-J combinations with a frequency above 0.0001, which covered roughly 99% of repertoires. The TCS score was defined as F50 (clonal expansion) divided by E x V (chaos), with BLOSUM62-based TCRdist calculated between CDR3 peptides within each V-J. Welch's t-statistics and random forest reduced 514 V-J features to about 13, which were used in a naive Bayes classifier (R e1071). TCRdb ran its own pipeline on the public reads, namely fastp trimming at Q25 and MiXCR clone calling, and kept in-frame beta chains. Identical CDR3 protein sequences are pooled into one entry, listed with their most common genes and DNA. These V and J calls derive from TCRdb rather than the authors' analysis. Within this sample are approximately 740,000 distinct CDR3 sequences, with 14% of them counted one time only. Roughly 10% of the sample goes to the ten largest clones.

The germline ends are 28 bases apart after V is trimmed by 9 bases and J by 9 bases. The germline V gene provides CDR1 SGHRS and CDR2 YFSETQ. The CDR3, from cysteine to phenylalanine, totals 15 residues. CDR3 DNA is the only sequence kept; it has 45 bases, read in frame from the first base. A patient counted as having stable Graves' hyperthyroidism if no progression to ophthalmopathy occurred over 18 months of follow-up. The hyperthyroidism patients were between 18 and 65 years old and newly diagnosed, with a disease duration of less than 2 months. Any patient with an uncontrolled infection, another autoimmune disease, pregnancy or lactation was excluded. Diagnoses were established on the basis of clinical symptoms, serum thyroxine and TRAb, thyroid ultrasound, and orbital computed tomography. Ficoll-Paque density gradient centrifugation was used to isolate PBMCs from around 10 ml of fresh peripheral blood. Total RNA was extracted with Trizol reagent, and quality was checked on an Agilent 2100 Bioanalyzer.

Source material: blood. The TCR originated in a woman aged 18-35 years with Graves' hyperthyroidism. This chain is built from TRBV5-1 and TRBJ2-7, with no reliable assignment of the D segment. Here is the DNA: TGCGCCACCAAGTGGAATCCCCAGATGACCGTAGCGCAGTACTTC. This yields the protein CATKWNPQMTVAQYF.